A selection of T cell receptor beta chains follows, all from one sample in a study of T-cell reconstitution after alpha-beta-depleted transplantation in children. MiXCR, run by TCRdb on the PCR reads, gives a single entry per CDR3 protein. The sample lists hundreds of thousands of distinct CDR3 sequences, 10% to 13% occurring once. Sequences were derived from PBMCs from the stem cell graft donor, sampled from the stem cell graft. Every receptor here comes from a human donor who donated a stem cell graft to a child with acute myeloid leukemia. The CDR3 runs from the conserved cysteine through the conserved F or W. The D gene is left open where the match is weak. Clone size appears in some rows only: once, few, many, or a class for an expanded clone.

d_gene	v_gene	j_gene	abundance	CDR3aa	CDR3nt
TRBD1	TRBV11-1	TRBJ1-5	many	CASSPQETGGASNQPQHF	TGTGCCAGCAGCCCCCAGGAAACAGGGGGCGCCAGCAATCAGCCCCAGCATTTT
TRBD2	TRBV12-3/TRBV12-4	TRBJ2-3	NA	CASCLGSGRASASTDTQYF	TGTGCCAGCTGTTTGGGTAGCGGGAGGGCCTCGGCTAGCACAGATACGCAGTATTTT
NA	TRBV20-1	TRBJ2-7	NA	CSAREAGAWGYEQYF	TGCAGTGCTAGAGAGGCGGGGGCGTGGGGCTACGAGCAGTACTTC
TRBD1	TRBV28	TRBJ2-2	few	CASSLPPSTGDIVVTGELFF	TGTGCCAGCAGTTTACCTCCTTCGACAGGGGACATCGTTGTCACCGGGGAGCTGTTTTTT
NA	TRBV29-1	TRBJ2-2	NA	CSVEMISGSGELFF	TGCAGCGTTGAGATGATAAGCGGGTCCGGGGAGCTGTTTTTT
NA	TRBV20-1	TRBJ2-3	few	CSARVPGTDTQYF	TGCAGTGCTAGAGTCCCAGGAACAGATACGCAGTATTTT
TRBD2	TRBV10-3	TRBJ2-7	few	CANGLAGGHEQYF	TGTGCCAACGGACTAGCGGGAGGCCACGAGCAGTACTTC
NA	TRBV5-1	TRBJ2-3	few	CASSRTVGNADTQYF	TGCGCCAGCAGCAGAACAGTCGGGAACGCAGATACGCAGTATTTT
TRBD2	TRBV20-1	TRBJ2-5	NA	CSAPSAGVAGGGATGTQYF	TGCAGTGCCCCCAGCGCCGGGGTAGCGGGAGGAGGAGCTACTGGGACCCAGTACTTC
TRBD2	TRBV5-1	TRBJ2-1	few	CASSLAPGAGGPGEQFF	TGCGCCAGCAGCTTGGCCCCGGGAGCGGGAGGGCCGGGTGAGCAGTTCTTC
NA	TRBV7-9	TRBJ2-1	many	CASSLGRSFGGNEQFF	TGTGCCAGCAGCTTAGGACGGAGTTTCGGTGGCAATGAGCAGTTCTTC
NA	TRBV29-1	TRBJ2-3	NA	CSVGTALADTQYF	TGCAGCGTTGGGACGGCGTTGGCCGATACGCAGTATTTT
NA	TRBV7-9	TRBJ1-3	few	CASSFHGGAGNTIYF	TGTGCCAGCAGCTTTCATGGGGGCGCTGGAAACACCATATATTTT
NA	TRBV29-1	TRBJ2-1	medium-sized	CSVVGNSYAMEQFF	TGCAGCGTTGTTGGTAACTCGTACGCAATGGAGCAGTTCTTC
TRBD1	TRBV27	TRBJ2-1	many	CASSYRGQGTPNEQFF	TGTGCCAGCAGTTATAGGGGACAGGGAACACCCAATGAGCAGTTCTTC
TRBD2	TRBV24-1	TRBJ2-7	many	CATSDFTGGDEQYF	TGTGCCACCAGTGATTTTACGGGAGGGGACGAGCAGTACTTC
NA	TRBV20-1	TRBJ2-1	few	CSARAQRYNEQFF	TGCAGTGCTAGGGCCCAGCGATACAATGAGCAGTTCTTC
NA	TRBV7-2	TRBJ2-3	many	CASSFGLNTDTQYF	TGTGCCAGCAGCTTTGGACTAAACACAGATACGCAGTATTTT
NA	TRBV5-6	TRBJ2-7	NA	CASSLRRRETYEQYF	TGTGCCAGCAGCTTGAGAAGGAGGGAAACCTACGAGCAGTACTTC
NA	TRBV5-1	TRBJ2-5	few	CASSLAYEETQYF	TGCGCCAGCAGCTTGGCTTACGAAGAGACCCAGTACTTC
NA	TRBV12-3/TRBV12-4	TRBJ2-5	many	CASSLWERQETQYF	TGTGCCAGCAGTTTATGGGAGCGGCAAGAGACCCAGTACTTC
TRBD2	TRBV7-3	TRBJ2-2	many	CASSPPPGLVPGELFF	TGTGCCAGCAGCCCTCCCCCGGGACTAGTCCCCGGGGAGCTGTTTTTT
TRBD2	TRBV6-1	TRBJ2-1	NA	CASSPRTSGRRDEQFF	TGTGCCAGCAGTCCCAGGACTAGCGGGAGGCGGGATGAGCAGTTCTTC
NA	TRBV4-2	TRBJ2-2	few	CASSQLPTTSLPGELFF	TGTGCCAGCAGCCAACTGCCGACCACGAGTTTGCCCGGGGAGCTGTTTTTT
NA	TRBV7-2	TRBJ1-4	few	CASSGRPNEKLFF	TGTGCCAGCAGCGGGCGGCCTAATGAAAAACTGTTTTTT
TRBD1	TRBV5-1	TRBJ2-1	few	CASSFSGQGVNEQFF	TGCGCCAGCAGCTTCTCGGGACAGGGAGTCAATGAGCAGTTCTTC
NA	TRBV5-5	TRBJ2-7	many	CASSPSAGDYEQYF	TGTGCCAGCAGCCCTTCAGCGGGTGACTACGAGCAGTACTTC
NA	TRBV7-3	TRBJ1-2	many	CASSPGNYGYTF	TGTGCCAGCAGCCCGGGGAACTATGGCTACACCTTC
TRBD1	TRBV5-1	TRBJ2-7	few	CASSSPTGTYEQYF	TGCGCCAGCAGCTCCCCGACAGGGACCTACGAGCAGTACTTC
TRBD2	TRBV27	TRBJ2-2	once	CASSFYLGISGTNTGELFF	TGTGCCAGCAGTTTTTATTTGGGGATTAGCGGGACGAACACCGGGGAGCTGTTTTTT
TRBD2	TRBV7-8	TRBJ2-1	NA	CASSSRQTSGTEQFF	TGTGCCAGCAGCTCCAGGCAGACTAGCGGGACGGAGCAGTTCTTC
NA	TRBV5-1	TRBJ1-1	few	CASSLEGVGQAEAFF	TGCGCCAGCAGCTTGGAAGGCGTAGGGCAGGCTGAAGCTTTCTTT
NA	TRBV28	TRBJ1-1	few	CASSLTHQNTEAFF	TGTGCCAGCAGTTTAACCCATCAGAACACTGAAGCTTTCTTT
TRBD1	TRBV5-1	TRBJ1-4	few	CASSTERTGSELFF	TGCGCCAGCAGCACCGAACGGACAGGGAGCGAACTGTTTTTT
TRBD1	TRBV18	TRBJ1-1	few	CASSPGQVSTEAFF	TGTGCCAGCTCACCCGGACAGGTGAGCACTGAAGCTTTCTTT
NA	TRBV5-1	TRBJ2-3	few	CASSFGSSIDTQYF	TGCGCCAGCAGCTTCGGGTCCTCCATAGATACGCAGTATTTT
NA	TRBV19	TRBJ2-1	few	CASSIVGVPEQFF	TGTGCCAGTAGTATAGTAGGGGTTCCCGAGCAGTTCTTC
NA	TRBV29-1	TRBJ2-1	NA	CSVEPLDTDGEQFF	TGCAGCGTTGAACCCCTTGATACCGACGGGGAGCAGTTCTTC
TRBD1	TRBV20-1	TRBJ1-5	many	CSATGTGFQPQHF	TGCAGTGCTACTGGGACAGGGTTTCAGCCCCAGCATTTT
TRBD2	TRBV10-3	TRBJ2-7	NA	CAISAGSGSEQYF	TGTGCCATCAGTGCCGGTAGCGGGAGTGAGCAGTACTTC
NA	TRBV28	TRBJ2-2	NA	CASSLGVLLGNTGELFF	TGTGCCAGCAGTTTAGGGGTACTCCTCGGGAACACCGGGGAGCTGTTTTTT
NA	TRBV6-1	TRBJ2-3	many	CASSVDGTDTQYF	TGTGCCAGCTCGGTGGACGGCACAGATACGCAGTATTTT
NA	TRBV20-1	TRBJ1-2	few	CSAREPLNYGYTF	TGCAGTGCTAGAGAGCCCTTAAACTATGGCTACACCTTC
NA	TRBV10-3	TRBJ2-3	few	CAISGELGTDTQYF	TGTGCCATCAGTGGGGAGCTCGGCACAGATACGCAGTATTTT
NA	TRBV29-1	TRBJ2-5	many	CSVQTAEETQYF	TGCAGCGTCCAGACGGCAGAAGAGACCCAGTACTTC